This T cell receptor beta chain is from a study of shared clonotypes between healthy human individuals. The study, taken as a whole, reports: Sampling covered nothing but blood. Tissue TCR repertoires likely differ from those found in blood. Sequencing depth was a factor that was expected to affect clonotype sharing among donors.

Assay: immunoSEQ multiplex PCR; the TCRdb copy retains only in-frame clones and omits some. In the table there are millions of clones, about 92% of which are singletons. Germline-derived CDR1 and CDR2 are MNHEY and SMNVEV (reference sequence). The length of the CDR3 is 17 residues. V shed 3 bases and J 3 bases; nucleotides not matched to a gene: 12. About this clone itself: Its cognate antigen is unknown.

This chain joins TRBV27 and TRBJ1-1; the match to TRBD1 covers 8 bases. The clonotype was recovered from a man aged 18 to 29 in good health. The sequencing sample was made of naive CD4+ T cells sorted from blood. Regarding subset: CD45RA+ positively selected. The CDR3 region is CASSLYRGTFRDTEAFF. CDR3 nucleotide sequence: TGTGCCAGCAGTTTGTACAGGGGGACCTTTAGAGACACTGAAGCTTTCTTT.